Sequencing of this TCR beta chain was carried out in a study of cytomegalovirus exposure and HLA in healthy donors. General study results and limits: The study dropped some indistinguishable V segments, TRBV6-2 and TRBV6-3 among them.

Note on this clone: Antigen: not known.

The CDR3 length is 15 residues. Germline loops: CDR1 SGHRS, CDR2 YFSETQ. After removal of 3 bases from V and 5 bases from J, the junction contained 6 bases not matched to a gene. Both 60 Vbeta primers and 13 Jbeta primers went into the PCR. Here immunoSEQ multiplex PCR was the method, and the copy in TCRdb shows in-frame clones only, minus some. The data hold approximately 67,000 clones, with 65% to 70% observed a single time. Sample: PBMCs. The rearrangement links TRBV5-1 to TRBJ2-7, with TRBD1 identical over 12 bases. The source of this sequence is a woman in her 30s in good health and CMV-seronegative. DNA of the CDR3: TGCGCCAGCAGCTGGGGACAGGGGGCGCGCGACGAGCAGTACTTC. It codes for CASSWGQGARDEQYF.